The rows below give T cell receptor beta chains drawn from one sample of a study of CD8+ T cells in alopecia areata. TCRdb keeps only in-frame clones here, not all; method: immunoSEQ multiplex PCR. The table has under 150,000 clones, 45% to 65% seen once; the top ten hold 3% to 4%. The material sequenced was CD4+ T cells sorted from blood, taken at week 24, from a patient treated with tofacitinib. Receptor source: a human donor with alopecia areata. Each CDR3 is given with its conserved first and last residue. D genes are given only for firm matches. Only part of the rows carry a size: once, few, many, or a class if the clone is expanded.

d_call | j_call | v_call | clone_size | cdr3_aa | cdr3_nt
TRBD2 | TRBJ2-5 | TRBV7-2 | NA | CASTSMGLVRETQYF | TGTGCCAGCACCTCTATGGGACTAGTCCGAGAGACCCAGTACTTC
NA | TRBJ1-1 | TRBV29-1 | few | CSVTTVTEAFF | TGCAGCGTTACTACAGTCACTGAAGCTTTCTTT
TRBD2 | TRBJ2-1 | TRBV29-1 | few | CSVTSGGLGQFF | TGCAGCGTGACTAGCGGGGGACTCGGGCAGTTCTTC
NA | TRBJ1-6 | TRBV6-1 | NA | CASSSATGSPLHF | TGTGCCAGCAGTTCTGCGACAGGTTCACCCCTCCACTTT
NA | TRBJ1-2 | TRBV30 | NA | CAWSLTREDYGYTF | TGTGCCTGGAGTTTGACGAGGGAAGACTATGGCTACACCTTC
NA | TRBJ2-5 | TRBV10-3 | NA | CAISNQLASSGGQETQYF | TGTGCCATCAGTAACCAGCTAGCGTCCTCCGGGGGCCAAGAGACCCAGTACTTC
NA | TRBJ1-6 | TRBV6-5 | NA | CASSRQDYNSPLHF | TGTGCCAGCAGTCGACAGGACTATAATTCACCCCTCCACTTT
TRBD1 | TRBJ2-1 | TRBV11-3 | NA | CASSTRDRGNEQFF | TGTGCCAGCAGCACCCGGGACAGGGGCAATGAGCAGTTCTTC
NA | TRBJ1-4 | TRBV18 | NA | CASSPRNKLFF | TGTGCCAGCTCACCCCGAAATAAACTGTTTTTT
NA | TRBJ1-5 | TRBV18 | NA | CASSLIEGDQPQHF | TGTGCCAGCTCCCTTATCGAGGGGGATCAGCCCCAGCATTTT
NA | TRBJ2-4 | TRBV5-1 | NA | CASSASLAKNIQYF | TGCGCCAGCAGCGCCTCACTAGCCAAAAACATTCAGTACTTC
NA | TRBJ2-1 | TRBV29-1 | NA | CSVQGEESSYNEQFF | TGCAGCGTCCAAGGGGAGGAGAGCTCCTACAATGAGCAGTTCTTC
NA | TRBJ1-1 | TRBV7-9 | NA | CASSLRQSDTEAFF | TGTGCCAGCAGCTTAAGACAGTCGGACACTGAAGCTTTCTTT
NA | TRBJ2-1 | TRBV15 | NA | CATLKDGGSYNEQFF | TGTGCCACTTTAAAAGACGGGGGATCTTACAATGAGCAGTTCTTC
NA | TRBJ1-3 | TRBV29-1 | NA | CSVEVGDSGNTIYF | TGCAGCGTTGAAGTAGGGGACTCTGGAAACACCATATATTTT
NA | TRBJ2-5 | TRBV15 | NA | CATSRVGTGRETQYF | TGTGCCACCAGCAGAGTAGGCACAGGGAGGGAGACCCAGTACTTC
NA | TRBJ1-2 | TRBV29-1 | NA | CSVDNSGYTF | TGCAGCGTTGATAATAGTGGCTACACCTTC
TRBD1 | TRBJ1-1 | TRBV30 | few | CAWNLGTGKNTEAFF | TGTGCCTGGAATTTGGGGACAGGGAAGAACACTGAAGCTTTCTTT
NA | TRBJ1-1 | TRBV5-1 | NA | CASSLEDRQAFF | TGCGCCAGCAGCTTGGAGGACAGACAAGCTTTCTTT
TRBD1 | TRBJ2-1 | TRBV19 | few | CASSLDGYRGSNEQFF | TGTGCCAGTTCGTTAGACGGGTACAGGGGATCTAATGAGCAGTTCTTC
TRBD1 | TRBJ1-6 | TRBV30 | once | CAWSTGDSPLHF | TGTGCCTGGAGCACAGGGGATTCACCCCTCCACTTT
NA | TRBJ1-1 | TRBV30 | NA | CAWSRSLNTEAFF | TGTGCCTGGAGCAGGTCCTTGAACACTGAAGCTTTCTTT
NA | TRBJ1-2 | TRBV4-3 | NA | CASSQEPEGSYGYTF | TGCGCCAGCAGCCAAGAACCTGAGGGTTCATATGGCTACACCTTC
NA | TRBJ1-2 | TRBV18 | NA | CASSPVEYGYTF | TGTGCCAGCTCACCAGTGGAGTATGGCTACACCTTC
NA | TRBJ1-1 | TRBV18 | NA | CASSPDGGHTEAFF | TGTGCCAGCTCACCCGACGGGGGCCATACTGAAGCTTTCTTT
NA | TRBJ1-1 | TRBV9 | NA | CASSVDRIPNTEAFF | TGTGCCAGCAGCGTAGACAGAATCCCGAACACTGAAGCTTTCTTT
NA | TRBJ1-2 | TRBV27 | NA | CASRPNGPFGYTF | TGTGCCAGCAGACCTAACGGGCCGTTTGGCTACACCTTC
TRBD1 | TRBJ1-1 | TRBV6-6 | NA | CASTRQGAMNTEAFF | TGTGCCAGCACGCGGCAGGGGGCGATGAACACTGAAGCTTTCTTT
NA | TRBJ2-2 | TRBV5-1 | NA | CASSFGQLNTGELFF | TGCGCCAGCAGCTTCGGACAGTTAAACACCGGGGAGCTGTTTTTT
NA | TRBJ2-1 | TRBV2 | NA | CASSVRGGVVNEQFF | TGTGCCAGCAGTGTGAGGGGGGGAGTGGTAAATGAGCAGTTCTTC
TRBD1 | TRBJ2-4 | TRBV7-2 | NA | CASSFESTGVAKNIQYF | TGTGCCAGCAGCTTTGAGTCGACAGGGGTAGCCAAAAACATTCAGTACTTC
NA | TRBJ1-4 | TRBV7-2 | NA | CASSPNSHPNEKLFF | TGTGCCAGCAGCCCGAACAGCCATCCTAATGAAAAACTGTTTTTT
NA | TRBJ2-1 | TRBV7-9 | NA | CASSLEGSGAYNEQFF | TGTGCCAGCAGCTTAGAAGGATCGGGAGCATACAATGAGCAGTTCTTC
NA | TRBJ2-7 | TRBV7-2 | NA | CASSSGLSYEQCF | TGTGCCAGCAGCTCTGGACTGTCCTACGAGCAGTGCTTC
TRBD1 | TRBJ2-5 | TRBV7-9 | NA | CASNRIGGFQETQYF | TGTGCCAGCAATCGGATAGGGGGCTTCCAAGAGACCCAGTACTTC